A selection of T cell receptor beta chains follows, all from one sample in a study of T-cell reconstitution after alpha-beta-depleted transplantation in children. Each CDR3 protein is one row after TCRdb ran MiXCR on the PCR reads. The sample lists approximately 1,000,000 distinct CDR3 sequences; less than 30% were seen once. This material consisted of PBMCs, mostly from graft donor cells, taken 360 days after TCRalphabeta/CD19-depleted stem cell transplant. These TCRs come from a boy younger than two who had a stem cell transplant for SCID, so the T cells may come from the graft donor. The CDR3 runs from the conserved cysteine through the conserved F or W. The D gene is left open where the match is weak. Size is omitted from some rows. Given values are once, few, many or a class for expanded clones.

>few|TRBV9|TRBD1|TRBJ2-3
TGTGCCAGCAGCCCAGACAGGGTTGGCACAGATACGCAGTATTTT
CASSPDRVGTDTQYF
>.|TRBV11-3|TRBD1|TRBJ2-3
TGTGCCAGCAGCTTAGGGGACAGGGACCACACAGATACGCAGTATTTT
CASSLGDRDHTDTQYF
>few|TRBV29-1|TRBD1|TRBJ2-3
TGCAGCGCTGGTAGGCCGCCCGACAGGGATACTAGCACAGATACGCAGTATTTT
CSAGRPPDRDTSTDTQYF
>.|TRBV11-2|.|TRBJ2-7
TGTGCCAGCAGCTTAGGGGTCGGGCGGAACTACGAGCAGTACTTC
CASSLGVGRNYEQYF
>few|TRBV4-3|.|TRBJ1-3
TGCGCCAGCAGCCAAGTCTTGGACAGCCATAGCTCTGGAAACACCATATATTTT
CASSQVLDSHSSGNTIYF
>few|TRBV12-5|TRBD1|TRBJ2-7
TGTGCTAGTGGTCCAAGGACAGGGACATACGAGCAGTACTTC
CASGPRTGTYEQYF
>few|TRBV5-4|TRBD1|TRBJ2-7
TGTGCCAGCAGCTTGCGAGGGACAGGCTCCTACGAGCAGTACTTC
CASSLRGTGSYEQYF
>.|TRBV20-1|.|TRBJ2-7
TGCAGTGCCATGACAGGGAGGTCCTACGAGCAGTACTTC
CSAMTGRSYEQYF
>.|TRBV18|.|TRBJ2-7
TGTGCCAGCTCACCACTGGATGCCCTCTCGGGAGAGCAGTACTTC
CASSPLDALSGEQYF
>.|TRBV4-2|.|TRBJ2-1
TGTGCCAGCAGCCTCCGACAGGTCCCTCGTGAGCAGTTCTTC
CASSLRQVPREQFF
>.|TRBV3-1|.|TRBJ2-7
TGTGCCAGCAGCCAAGGGCGCGCGGGAGAGCAGTACTTC
CASSQGRAGEQYF
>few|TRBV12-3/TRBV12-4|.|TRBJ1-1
TGTGCCAGCAGGGGAGACAGTATGGGTACTGAAGCTTTCTTT
CASRGDSMGTEAFF
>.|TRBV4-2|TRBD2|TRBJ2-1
TGTGCCAGCAGCCAAGGGTTGACTAGCGGGGGGGACAATGAGCAGTTCTTC
CASSQGLTSGGDNEQFF
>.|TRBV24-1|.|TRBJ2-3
TGTGCCACCAGTCAAGAGGGGGGAAATACGCAGTATTTT
CATSQEGGNTQYF
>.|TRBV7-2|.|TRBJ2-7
TGTGCCAGCAGCCTGCGGGGGCCGAACTACGAGCAGTACTTC
CASSLRGPNYEQYF
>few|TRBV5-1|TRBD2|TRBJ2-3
TGCGCCAGCACTAGCGGGGCAAGCACAGATACGCAGTATTTT
CASTSGASTDTQYF
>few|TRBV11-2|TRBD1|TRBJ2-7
TGTGCCAGCAGCTTAAGGCCAGGGACAGTGGCCTACGAGCAGTACTTC
CASSLRPGTVAYEQYF
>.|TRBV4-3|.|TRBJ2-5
TGCGCCAGCAGCCAAGATCAGCGACAAGAGACCCAGTACTTC
CASSQDQRQETQYF
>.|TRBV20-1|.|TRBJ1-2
TGCAGTGCTAGTCAGGGCCAGGGGAACTATGGCTACACCTTC
CSASQGQGNYGYTF
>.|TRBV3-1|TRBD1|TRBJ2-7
TGTGCCAGCAGCCAAGATGCTTGGGCAGGGGGCGAGGACGAGCAGTACTTC
CASSQDAWAGGEDEQYF
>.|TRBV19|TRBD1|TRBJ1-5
TGTGCCAGTAGTGGGGGACAGATTTTGAGTCGCACCCGGGCCCAGCATTTT
CASSGGQILSRTRAQHF
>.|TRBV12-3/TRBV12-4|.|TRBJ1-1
TGTGCCAGCAGTTTAGGTTACCTAGAAGCTTTCTTT
CASSLGYLEAFF
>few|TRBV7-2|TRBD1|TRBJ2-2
TGTGCCAGCAGCTCGGACAGGGCCGACACCGGGGAGCTGTTTTTT
CASSSDRADTGELFF
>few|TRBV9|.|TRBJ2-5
TGTGCCAGCAGCGACGGGGGGCCCGTCCAAGAGACCCAGTACTTC
CASSDGGPVQETQYF
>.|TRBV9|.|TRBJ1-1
TGTGCCAGCAGCGTAGGGCCCCTCGGCACTGAAGCTTTCTTT
CASSVGPLGTEAFF
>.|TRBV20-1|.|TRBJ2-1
TGCAGTGCTAGAGGGGTCCTAGTATCGAGAAATGAGCAGTTCTTC
CSARGVLVSRNEQFF
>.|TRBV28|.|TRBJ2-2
TGTGCCGGTACCCACATTCTAGGGACGGACGGCCCCACCGGGGAGCTGTTTTTT
CAGTHILGTDGPTGELFF
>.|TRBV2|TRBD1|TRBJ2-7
TGTGCCAGCAGTGTTCTAACCAGGGGGAGCTCCTACGAGCAGTACTTC
CASSVLTRGSSYEQYF
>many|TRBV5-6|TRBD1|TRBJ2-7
TGTGCCAGCAGCACGCCAGGGACAGGGTCCGGCGAGCAGTACTTC
CASSTPGTGSGEQYF
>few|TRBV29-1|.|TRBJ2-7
TGCAGCACCCGGACTGATGTGAACGAGCAGTACTTC
CSTRTDVNEQYF
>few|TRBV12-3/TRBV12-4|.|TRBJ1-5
TGTGCCAGCAGTCCCCCGGACAACCAAAGGTGGAGGGAGCGAAATCAGCCCCAGCATTTT
CASSPPDNQRWRERNQPQHF
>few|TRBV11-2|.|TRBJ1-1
TGTGCCAGCAGCTTAGGTTCCCATGACAGGTCCGGGGGAGCTTTCTTT
CASSLGSHDRSGGAFF
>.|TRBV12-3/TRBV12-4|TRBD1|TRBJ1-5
TGTGCCAGCAGCCCCCGCTCGACAGGGGCCAATCAGCCCCAGCATTTT
CASSPRSTGANQPQHF
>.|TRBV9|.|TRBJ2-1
TGTGCCAGCAGCCCCAAAGCCCCACAAGGGAATGAGCAGTTCTTC
CASSPKAPQGNEQFF
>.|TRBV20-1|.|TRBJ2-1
TGCAGTGCTAGAAGGCGCGCCACCCCACCTTACAATGAGCAGTTCTTC
CSARRRATPPYNEQFF
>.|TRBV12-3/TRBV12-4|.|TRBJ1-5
TGTGCCAGCAGCAGCAGGGGCAACAATCAGCCCCAGCATTTT
CASSSRGNNQPQHF
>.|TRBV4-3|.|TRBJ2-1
TGCGCCAGCAGCCAAGTATTTTTGGGGGCGGTGGGGGTCCCAATTGGGGAGCAGTTCTTC
CASSQVFLGAVGVPIGEQFF
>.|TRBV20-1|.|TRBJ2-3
TGCAGTGCTAGTAACACGCGTCGAGGCGATACGCAGTATTTT
CSASNTRRGDTQYF
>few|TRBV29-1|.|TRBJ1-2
TGCAGCGCCCAGGGGCAGTTATGGGATGGCTACACCTTC
CSAQGQLWDGYTF
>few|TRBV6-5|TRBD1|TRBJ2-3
TGTGCCAGCAGTTACGGGACAGGGATCACAGATACGCAGTATTTT
CASSYGTGITDTQYF
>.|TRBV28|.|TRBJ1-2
TGTGCCAGCAGTAACCCGGCCAGGGTTGAAGGCTACACCTTC
CASSNPARVEGYTF
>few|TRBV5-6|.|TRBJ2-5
TGTGCCAGCAGCCTAACCACCGGGACAAAGAACCAAGAGACCCAGTACTTC
CASSLTTGTKNQETQYF